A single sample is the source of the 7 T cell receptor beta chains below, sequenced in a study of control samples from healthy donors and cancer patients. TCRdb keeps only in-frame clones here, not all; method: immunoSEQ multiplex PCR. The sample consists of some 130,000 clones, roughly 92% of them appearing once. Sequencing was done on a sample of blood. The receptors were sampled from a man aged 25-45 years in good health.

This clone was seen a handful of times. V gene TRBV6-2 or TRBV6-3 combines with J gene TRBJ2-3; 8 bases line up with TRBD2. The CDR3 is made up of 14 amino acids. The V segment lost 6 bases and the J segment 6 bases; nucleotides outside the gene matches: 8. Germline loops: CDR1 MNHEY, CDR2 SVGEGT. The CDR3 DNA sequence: TGTGCCAGCAGCCAAGCGGGAGAATGGGATACGCAGTATTTT. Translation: CASSQAGEWDTQYF.

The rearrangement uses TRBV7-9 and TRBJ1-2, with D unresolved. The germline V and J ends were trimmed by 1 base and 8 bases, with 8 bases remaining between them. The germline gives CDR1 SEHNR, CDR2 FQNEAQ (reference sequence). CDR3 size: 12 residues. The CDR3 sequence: CASSLGLGGYTF. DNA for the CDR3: TGTGCCAGCAGCTTAGGGTTGGGAGGCTACACCTTC.

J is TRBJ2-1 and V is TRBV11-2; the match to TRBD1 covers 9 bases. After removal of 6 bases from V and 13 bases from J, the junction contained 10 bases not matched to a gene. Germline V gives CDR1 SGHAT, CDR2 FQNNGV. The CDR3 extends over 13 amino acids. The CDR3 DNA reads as TGTGCCAGCAGAAAAGAACCGGGACAGGGCCAGTTCTTC. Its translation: CASRKEPGQGQFF.

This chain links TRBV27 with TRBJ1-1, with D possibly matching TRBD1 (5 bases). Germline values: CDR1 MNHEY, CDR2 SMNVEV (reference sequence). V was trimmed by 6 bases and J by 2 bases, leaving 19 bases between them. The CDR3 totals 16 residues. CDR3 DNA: TGTGCCAGCAGCCCCACATCGACAGTTTTAAACACTGAAGCTTTCTTT. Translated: CASSPTSTVLNTEAFF.

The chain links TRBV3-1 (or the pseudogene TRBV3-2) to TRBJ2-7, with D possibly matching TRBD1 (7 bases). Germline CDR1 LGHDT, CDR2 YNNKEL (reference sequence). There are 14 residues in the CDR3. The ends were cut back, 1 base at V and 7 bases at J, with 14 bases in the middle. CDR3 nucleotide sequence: TGTGCCAGCAGCCAAGTGGACGCAGGGGGGGAGCAGTACTTC. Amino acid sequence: CASSQVDAGGEQYF.

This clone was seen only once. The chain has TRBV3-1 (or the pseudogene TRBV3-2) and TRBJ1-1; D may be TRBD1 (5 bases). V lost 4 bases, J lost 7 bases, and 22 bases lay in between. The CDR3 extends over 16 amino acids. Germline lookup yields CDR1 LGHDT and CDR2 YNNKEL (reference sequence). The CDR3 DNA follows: TGTGCCAGCAGCCCCGCAAGTGACGGGGGGATCTTTGAAGCTTTCTTT. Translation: CASSPASDGGIFEAFF.

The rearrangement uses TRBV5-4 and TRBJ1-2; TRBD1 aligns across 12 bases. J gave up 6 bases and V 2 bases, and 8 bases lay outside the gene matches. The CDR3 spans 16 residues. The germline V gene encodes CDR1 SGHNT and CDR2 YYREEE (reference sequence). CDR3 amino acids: CASSFLGTGGLHGYTF. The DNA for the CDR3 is TGTGCCAGCAGCTTTCTCGGGACAGGGGGCTTACATGGCTACACCTTC.